One and the same sample provided the 25 T cell receptor beta chains below, sequenced in a study of T cell clones after liver transplantation. Libraries were prepared by immunoSEQ multiplex PCR; TCRdb keeps only in-frame clonotypes and omits some of them. The sample records around 110,000 clones, 90% being singletons. Sequencing was performed on CD4+ T cells from blood, taken 12 months after liver transplant. Source of these receptors: a human patient who received a liver transplant. Some T cells may be provided by the graft donor.

This chain connects TRBV15 to TRBJ2-3, with D uncertain. The germline V gene encodes CDR1 LNHNV and CDR2 YYDKDF (reference sequence). The length of the CDR3 is 15 residues. V was pared by 0 bases and J by 1 base, with 8 bases between. The CDR3 loop is CATSRDLAGTDTQYF. The CDR3 nucleotides are TGTGCCACCAGCAGAGATCTCGCCGGCACAGATACGCAGTATTTT.

This clone was picked up one time. The chain has TRBV5-4 and TRBJ2-5, with TRBD1 as a possible D gene (8 bases). CDR1 is SGHNT, CDR2 YYREEE, per germline (reference sequence). CDR3 length: 13 amino acids. V was cut by 3 bases and J by 7 bases, with 13 bases left in between. CDR3 sequence (DNA): TGTGCCAGCAGCTCCACAGGGGGGGGGACCCAGTACTTC. Encoded protein: CASSSTGGGTQYF.

The rearrangement uses TRBV6-5 and TRBJ1-1; D is perhaps TRBD1 (6 bases). Germline V lookup: CDR1 MNHEY, CDR2 SVGAGI. The CDR3 runs 13 residues. Trimming took 3 bases from V and 3 from J, leaving 8 bases between them. The CDR3 nucleotides are TGTGCCAGCAGTTATAGGGGGGACACTGAAGCTTTCTTT. Translated, it gives CASSYRGDTEAFF.

The rearrangement uses TRBV15 and TRBJ1-2, with D unresolved. The CDR3 is 15 residues long. V lost 3 bases to trimming and J lost 4 bases, with 15 bases between them. Germline assignment: CDR1 LNHNV and CDR2 YYDKDF (reference sequence). CDR3 region: CATSRDLQDTYGYTF. The CDR3 DNA is TGTGCCACCAGCAGGGATCTTCAGGATACCTATGGCTACACCTTC.

This chain's CDR3 is CASSLTSGLPRDNEQFF. The CDR3 bases are TGTGCCAGCAGCTTGACCTCCGGGTTGCCAAGGGACAATGAGCAGTTCTTC. V usage is TRBV5-8 and J usage is TRBJ2-1; D is ambiguous. The V end lost 1 base, the J end lost 5 bases, and 19 bases lay between the germline ends. The CDR3 totals 17 residues. Per germline, CDR1 SGHTS and CDR2 YDEGEE. Using reference TRBV5-8 and TRBJ2-1 for the parts outside the CDR3, the full variable domain is EAGVTQSPTHLIKTRGQQATLRCSPISGHTSVYWYQQALGLGLQFLLWYDEGEERNRGNFPPRFSGRQFPNYSSELNVNALELEDSALYLCASSLTSGLPRDNEQFFGPGTRLTVL.

This clone is a singleton in its sample. The V and J genes are TRBV19 and TRBJ1-2; perhaps TRBD1 as D (5 bases). The CDR3 covers 15 residues. Deletions cut 9 bases from V and 6 bases from J, with 23 bases between. CDR1 and CDR2 from the germline V gene are LNHDA and SQIVND (reference sequence). CDR3 coding DNA: TGTGCCAGCGTACATCTGGGGAGAGGGGCGGATGGCTACACCTTC. Translated, it gives CASVHLGRGADGYTF. The full variable domain, in which reference TRBV19 and TRBJ1-2 provide the parts outside the CDR3, is DGGITQSPKYLFRKEGQNVTLSCEQNLNHDAMYWYRQDPGQGLRLIYYSQIVNDFQKGDIAEGYSVSREKKESFPLTVTSAQKNPTAFYLCASVHLGRGADGYTFGSGTRLTVV.

This chain uses TRBV6-4 with TRBJ1-1; 7 bases agree with TRBD1. Germline V gives CDR1 MRHNA, CDR2 SNTAGT. CDR3 size: 16 residues. Germline trimming cut 2 bases from V and 6 bases from J; bases unmatched to any gene: 12. The CDR3 sequence: CASSDRRGPFCAEAFF. DNA for the CDR3: TGTGCCAGCAGTGACAGGAGGGGGCCATTCTGCGCTGAAGCTTTCTTT.

The chain employs TRBV19 and TRBJ1-5; the D is unclear. Germline values: CDR1 LNHDA, CDR2 SQIVND (reference sequence). V lost 5 bases to trimming and J lost 6 bases, with 11 bases between them. This CDR3 spans 13 amino acids. The CDR3 DNA reads as TGTGCCAGTAGTGGGTCCAACAGTCAGCCCCAGCATTTT. It translates to CASSGSNSQPQHF.

This chain links TRBV5-1 with TRBJ2-7, with D tentatively TRBD1 or TRBD2 (5 bases each). V shed 2 bases and J shed 3 bases, with 18 bases lying between them. Germline V gene lookup returns CDR1 SGHRS and CDR2 YFSETQ. The CDR3 sequence is 16 residues long. CDR3 loop: CASSFGWGSTVYEQYF. As DNA, the CDR3 is TGCGCCAGCAGCTTTGGTTGGGGGTCCACCGTCTACGAGCAGTACTTC.

A few counts support this clone. CDR3 in DNA: TGTGCCAGCAGCCCTTGGACAGTGAACACTGAAGCTTTCTTT. Encoded protein: CASSPWTVNTEAFF. The rearrangement uses TRBV7-2 and TRBJ1-1, with D tentatively TRBD1 (6 bases). This CDR3 is 14 amino acids long. V was trimmed by 5 bases and J by 0 bases, leaving 10 bases between them. Per germline, CDR1 SGHTA and CDR2 FQGNSA.

The rearrangement joins TRBV4-3 to TRBJ2-1; D not certain. Germline V lookup: CDR1 LGHNA, CDR2 YSLEER. Trimming removed 1 base at V and 7 bases at J, with 14 bases between. The CDR3 has 15 amino acids. The CDR3 coding sequence is TGCGCCAGCAGCCAAGTACAAACCCTGGTGAATGAGCAGTTCTTC. Translation gives CASSQVQTLVNEQFF.

The V call is TRBV4-3, the J call TRBJ2-2; TRBD2 aligns across 15 bases. This CDR3 is built from 17 residues. Trimming removed 1 base from V and 6 bases from J; junction bases left unmatched: 3. Per the germline V gene, CDR1 is LGHNA and CDR2 is YSLEER. The CDR3 DNA reads TGCGCCAGCAGCCAAGTGGGACTAGCGGGAGGAGCCGGGGAGCTGTTTTTT. Encoded protein: CASSQVGLAGGAGELFF.

The chain employs TRBV19 and TRBJ2-1; 7 positions match TRBD1. The CDR3 is 17 residues long. Germline V CDR1 and CDR2: LNHDA, SQIVND (reference sequence). After removal of 2 bases from V and 4 bases from J, the junction contained 11 bases not matched to a gene. The CDR3 protein is CASSIPPHRGRYNEQFF. The CDR3 DNA follows: TGTGCCAGTAGTATACCCCCCCACAGGGGAAGGTACAATGAGCAGTTCTTC.

Only one count was recorded for this clone. This chain connects TRBV18 to TRBJ1-1, with 9 bases identical to TRBD1. Germline V gene sequence: CDR1 KGHSH, CDR2 LQKENI. CDR3 length: 15 amino acids. The trim removed 6 bases at V and 4 bases at J, leaving 9 bases unmatched. This CDR3 reads CASSGTGMSGTEAFF. The CDR3 DNA sequence: TGTGCCAGCTCGGGGACAGGGATGAGTGGCACTGAAGCTTTCTTT.

This chain joins TRBV4-1 and TRBJ2-5; 9 positions match TRBD1. Germline loops: CDR1 MGHRA, CDR2 YSYEKL. Germline trimming cut 0 bases from V and 2 bases from J; bases unmatched to any gene: 1. The CDR3 covers 15 residues. CDR3 DNA: TGCGCCAGCAGCCAAGAAGGGACAGGGCAAGAGACCCAGTACTTC. This encodes CASSQEGTGQETQYF.

V and J are TRBV11-2 and TRBJ2-3, with TRBD2 matching over 13 bases. With V trimmed by 5 bases and J by 1 base, 3 bases remained unmatched. CDR3 length equals 16 residues. Germline CDR1 is SGHAT and CDR2 is FQNNGV. The CDR3 reads CASSRLAGGGTDTQYF. The CDR3 coding sequence is TGTGCCAGCAGCCGACTAGCGGGAGGAGGCACAGATACGCAGTATTTT. The full variable domain, with the rest looked up from reference TRBV11-2 and TRBJ2-3, is EAGVAQSPRYKIIEKRQSVAFWCNPISGHATLYWYQQILGQGPKLLIQFQNNGVVDDSQLPKDRFSAERLKGVDSTLKIQPAKLEDSAVYLCASSRLAGGGTDTQYFGPGTRLTVL.

The chain carries TRBV9 and TRBJ1-2, with unresolved D. CDR3 length: 15 amino acids. V was shortened by 4 bases and J by 0 bases, with 13 bases between the two germline ends. Germline loops: CDR1 SGDLS, CDR2 YYNGEE. CDR3 sequence: CASSIDPSANYGYTF. CDR3 nucleotides: TGTGCCAGCAGCATTGACCCCTCAGCTAACTATGGCTACACCTTC.

V and J are TRBV4-2 and TRBJ2-7; 7 bases agree with TRBD2. The CDR3 spans 14 residues. V shed 6 bases and J 3 bases; nucleotides not matched to a gene: 8. CDR1 is LGHNA, CDR2 YNFKEQ, per germline. The CDR3 region is CASRATSASYEQYF. CDR3 coding DNA: TGTGCCAGCAGGGCTACTAGCGCGAGCTACGAGCAGTACTTC.

This chain links TRBV7-9 with TRBJ2-7, with 10 positions matching TRBD2. The CDR3 runs 15 residues. J gave up 4 bases and V 5 bases, and 8 bases lay outside the gene matches. Germline CDR1 is SEHNR and CDR2 is FQNEAQ (reference sequence). CDR3 residues: CASSPGLAAIYEQYF. Here the CDR3 DNA reads TGTGCCAGCAGCCCAGGACTAGCGGCAATTTACGAGCAGTACTTC.

This chain connects TRBV5-3 to TRBJ1-5; D remains ambiguous. TRBV5-3 qualifies as an ORF whose function is uncertain. This CDR3 spans 15 amino acids. The V end was cut by 4 bases, the J end by 6 bases, with 17 bases between. The CDR3 DNA reads TGTGCCAGAAGCCATCTATCCCGGTTTAGTCAGCCCCAGCATTTT. Encoded protein: CARSHLSRFSQPQHF.

J is TRBJ1-2 and V is TRBV7-2; a possible D gene is TRBD1 (6 bases). The CDR3 sequence is 18 residues long. The germline V and J ends were trimmed by 1 base and 6 bases, with 24 bases remaining between them. Germline V CDR1 and CDR2: SGHTA, FQGNSA. CDR3 bases: TGTGCCAGCAGCTTAGATCCTCCAGGAGTAGGGGGAGGCAATGGCTACACCTTC. This translates into CASSLDPPGVGGGNGYTF.

The genes are TRBV7-2 and TRBJ2-3; 11 bases line up with TRBD1. Germline assignment: CDR1 SGHTA and CDR2 FQGNSA. The CDR3 consists of 18 residues. J gave up 4 bases and V 5 bases, and 14 bases lay outside the gene matches. The DNA of the CDR3 is TGTGCCAGCAGCACCAGCCCGGGACAGGGGGTTTCCGCAGATACGCAGTATTTT. Translating gives CASSTSPGQGVSADTQYF.

The V call is TRBV19, the J call TRBJ2-7; D may be TRBD2 (6 bases). The CDR3 has 14 amino acids. Germline CDR1 is LNHDA and CDR2 is SQIVND (reference sequence). The ends were cut back, 5 bases at V and 2 bases at J, with 13 bases in the middle. CDR3 sequence: CASSRGWETYEQYF. In DNA form, the CDR3 reads TGTGCCAGTAGTCGGGGGTGGGAGACCTACGAGCAGTACTTC.

This sequence joins TRBV7-2 and TRBJ1-6; 7 bases match TRBD1. The germline V gene has CDR1 SGHTA and CDR2 FQGNSA. J was trimmed by 7 bases and V by 1 base; bases with no gene match: 4. CDR3 length equals 15 residues. The DNA for the CDR3 is TGTGCCAGCAGCTTAGGGGGACAGACGAATTCACCCCTCCACTTT. Residues: CASSLGGQTNSPLHF.

This chain connects TRBV19 to TRBJ2-5; D is unresolved. The CDR3 loop spans 13 amino acids. V was pared by 4 bases and J by 5 bases, with 11 bases between. CDR1 is LNHDA, CDR2 SQIVND, per germline (reference sequence). The CDR3, as DNA: TGTGCCAGTAGTAATACTCAAAGGGAGACCCAGTACTTC. Protein product: CASSNTQRETQYF.